Each of the 3 T cell receptor beta chains below was sequenced from the same sample in a study of blood T cell repertoires in COVID-19. Method: immunoSEQ multiplex PCR; TCRdb's copy keeps in-frame clones and lacks some. The sample holds fewer than 25,000 clones; about 89% are singletons and the top ten take less than 30%. Source material: peripheral blood. These TCRs come from a human donor with active COVID-19. The donor label of this sample is uncertain.

The chain carries TRBV2 and TRBJ1-1, with unresolved D. Germline-derived CDR1 and CDR2 are SNHLY and FYNNEI. Trimming removed 5 bases at V and 3 bases at J, with 10 bases between. The CDR3 sequence is 13 residues long. The CDR3 here is CASSRGRDTEAFF. The CDR3, as DNA: TGTGCCAGCAGTCGGGGTAGGGACACTGAAGCTTTCTTT.

The V gene is TRBV30, the J gene TRBJ2-3; tentatively, D is TRBD2 (5 bases). This CDR3 spans 12 amino acids. Per germline, CDR1 GTSNPN and CDR2 SVGIG (reference sequence). V was trimmed by 3 bases and J by 1 base, leaving 5 bases between them. The CDR3 loop reads CAWRRGTDTQYF. The CDR3 DNA sequence: TGTGCCTGGAGGCGGGGCACAGATACGCAGTATTTT.

This chain connects TRBV5-5 to TRBJ1-4; possible D gene TRBD1, 5 bases. V lost 2 bases and J 7 bases, leaving 15 bases between the germline ends. The CDR3 totals 15 residues. Per germline, CDR1 SGHKS and CDR2 YYEKEE (reference sequence). Written as DNA, the CDR3 is TGTGCCAGCAGCTTTCCGAAGACCGGGGGTGAAAAACTGTTTTTT. This encodes CASSFPKTGGEKLFF.